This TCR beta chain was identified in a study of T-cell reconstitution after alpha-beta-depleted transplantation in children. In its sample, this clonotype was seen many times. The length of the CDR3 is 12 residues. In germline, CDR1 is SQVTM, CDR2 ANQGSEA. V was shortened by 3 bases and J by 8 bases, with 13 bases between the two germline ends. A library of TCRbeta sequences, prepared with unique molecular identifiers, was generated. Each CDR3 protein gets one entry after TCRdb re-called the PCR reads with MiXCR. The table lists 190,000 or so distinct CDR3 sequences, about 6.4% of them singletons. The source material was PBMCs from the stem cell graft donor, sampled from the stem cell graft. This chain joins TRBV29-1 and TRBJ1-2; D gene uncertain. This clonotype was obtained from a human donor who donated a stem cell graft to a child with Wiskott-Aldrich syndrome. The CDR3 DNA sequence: TGCAGCGTTGATGGGGAATCGGACGGCTACACCTTC. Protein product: CSVDGESDGYTF.